Listed below are T cell receptor beta chains from one sample, sequenced in a study of cytomegalovirus exposure and HLA in healthy donors. The data were produced by immunoSEQ multiplex PCR, yet TCRdb's version contains in-frame clones alone and is incomplete. The table lists some 200,000 clones, more than 80% of them singletons. The sequenced sample was PBMCs. These receptors originate from a woman between 50 and 59 years old in good health and CMV-seropositive. The CDR3 runs from the conserved cysteine through the conserved F or W. D genes are given only for firm matches. Only some rows state a clone size, as once, few, many or a class for expanded clones.

v_call	j_call	clone_size	d_call	cdr3_nt	cdr3_aa
TRBV19	TRBJ1-2	.	TRBD1	TGTGCCAGTAGCGTTGACAGGGGGGAAGGCTACACCTTC	CASSVDRGEGYTF
TRBV5-1	TRBJ1-1	.	TRBD1	TGCGCCAGCAGCTCCGGGACAGGGGGGACTGAAGCTTTCTTT	CASSSGTGGTEAFF
TRBV27	TRBJ2-7	.	TRBD1	TGTGCCAGCAGTCCGGACAGGGTTCGGTACGAGCAGTACTTC	CASSPDRVRYEQYF
TRBV6-1	TRBJ1-6	few	.	TGTGCCAGCAGTGGGGCTTCAGGGTCCTATAATTCACCCCTCCACTTT	CASSGASGSYNSPLHF
TRBV2	TRBJ1-2	.	.	TGTGCCAGCAGTGCCACAGAGCTCTATGGCTACACCTTC	CASSATELYGYTF
TRBV27	TRBJ2-7	.	TRBD2	TGTGCCAGCAGTTCCCCGGGACTAGCCCACGAGCAGTACTTC	CASSSPGLAHEQYF
TRBV18	TRBJ1-2	few	.	TGTGCCAGCTCACCATCCGGGGACTATGGCTACACCTTC	CASSPSGDYGYTF
TRBV27	TRBJ2-5	once	TRBD2	TGTGCCAGCAGTCCGGGACTAGGCCAAGAGACCCAGTACTTC	CASSPGLGQETQYF
TRBV7-3	TRBJ1-1	.	TRBD1	TGTGCCAGCAGCTTCCAGGGGGCTGGCACTGAAGCTTTCTTT	CASSFQGAGTEAFF
TRBV2	TRBJ1-5	once	.	TGTGCCAGCAGTGATTATGGACAGCGAAATCAGCCCCAGCATTTT	CASSDYGQRNQPQHF
TRBV30	TRBJ1-3	.	.	TGTGCCTGGAGGAAGTTCAGCTCTGGAAACACCATATATTTT	CAWRKFSSGNTIYF
TRBV7-8	TRBJ1-2	.	TRBD1	TGTGCCAGCAGCTTAGTCTCGGGACAGGTGGCCTATGGCTACACCTTC	CASSLVSGQVAYGYTF
TRBV18	TRBJ1-1	.	TRBD1	TGTGCCAGCTCACCTTCCAGGGACAGGGGGCTGAGGACTGAAGCTTTCTTT	CASSPSRDRGLRTEAFF
TRBV5-5	TRBJ2-3	.	TRBD1	TGTGCCAGCAGCTTGGGGGACAGGAGTGGAGATACGCAGTATTTT	CASSLGDRSGDTQYF
TRBV10-2	TRBJ2-7	.	TRBD2	TGCGCCAGCAGTGAGCTGGGGACTAGCGGAAAATCCTACGAGCAGTGCTTC	CASSELGTSGKSYEQCF
TRBV5-4	TRBJ2-1	.	.	TGTGCCAGCAGCTTGGGGGCGGGGTCCCTGAATGAGCAGTTCTTC	CASSLGAGSLNEQFF
TRBV7-6	TRBJ2-1	.	TRBD2	TGTGCCAGCAGCCAAGGGGGACTAGCGGGGGGAGTAAGGTACAATGAGCAGTTCTTC	CASSQGGLAGGVRYNEQFF
TRBV30	TRBJ1-5	.	.	TGTGCCTGGAGTGGGGGACAAGGGGAGCCCCAGCATTTT	CAWSGGQGEPQHF
TRBV5-4	TRBJ2-7	once	TRBD1	TGTGCCAGCAGACAAGAGACAGGGCTAATCGACGAGCAGTACTTC	CASRQETGLIDEQYF
TRBV5-4	TRBJ2-5	.	TRBD1	TGTGCCAGCAGCATGGACAGGGTGGGGGAGCAGTACTTC	CASSMDRVGEQYF
TRBV5-1	TRBJ2-5	.	TRBD2	TGCGCCAGCAGCTTGGCGGCGGGGGGGCCCGAGACCCAGTACTTC	CASSLAAGGPETQYF
TRBV5-8	TRBJ2-7	.	.	TGTGCCAGCAGCCTTAGGACAGACTCCTACGAGCAGTACTTC	CASSLRTDSYEQYF
TRBV5-5	TRBJ2-7	.	TRBD1	TGTGCCAGCAGCCTCTTTGAGGGACAGGGGTCGTACGAGCAGTACTTC	CASSLFEGQGSYEQYF
TRBV21-1	TRBJ2-1	.	.	TGTGCCAGCAGCGTACGGGGGACAGTCCGTGGCGATGAGCAGTTCTTC	CASSVRGTVRGDEQFF
TRBV4-2	TRBJ1-2	.	.	TGTGCCAGCAGCCAAGGGGGGCAGATCTATGGCTACACCTTC	CASSQGGQIYGYTF
TRBV29-1	TRBJ1-1	.	TRBD1	TGCAGCGTAGGGGGAACAGGGGGAGGCACTGAAGCTTTCTTT	CSVGGTGGGTEAFF
TRBV7-8	TRBJ1-1	few	.	TGTGCCAGCAGCTTAGGAGCGAACACTGAAGCTTTCTTT	CASSLGANTEAFF
TRBV19	TRBJ1-6	.	.	TGTGCCAGTAGTACGGGCCGGGGCTCCTATAATTCACCCCTCCACTTT	CASSTGRGSYNSPLHF
TRBV7-2	TRBJ2-3	.	.	TGTGCCAGCAGCCCCGGGGAGGGCACAGATACGCAGTATTTT	CASSPGEGTDTQYF
TRBV5-4	TRBJ1-5	once	.	TGTGCCAGCAGCCGTTTCGACCAGGGCCTCAATCAGCCCCAGCATTTT	CASSRFDQGLNQPQHF
TRBV7-2	TRBJ1-2	.	.	TGTGCCAGCAGCTTAAGTACCATCAGGGGTAACTATGGCTACACCTTC	CASSLSTIRGNYGYTF
TRBV5-1	TRBJ2-7	once	.	TGCGCCAGCAGCTTGGGGCTGGAGCAGTACTTC	CASSLGLEQYF
TRBV5-1	TRBJ2-5	.	.	TGCGCCAGCAGCTTGGAAGCAGGGTCCCAAGAGACCCAGTACTTC	CASSLEAGSQETQYF